These 27 T cell receptor beta chains were all obtained from the same sample, sequenced in a study of T-cell memory formation after mild COVID-19. TCRdb reanalysed the 5' RACE reads using MiXCR and keeps one entry per CDR3 protein. The sample lists 450,000 to 700,000 distinct CDR3 sequences; about a sixth were seen once. Sequencing used PBMCs or a T cell subset sorted from them (not recorded which). All receptors come from an adult woman who had mild COVID-19 (a few samples of this study predate the infection). Cell type and time point are not known.

This clonotype was found a few times. This chain joins TRBV24-1 and TRBJ2-7, with 11 bases identical to TRBD2. The CDR3 length is 16 residues. The germline gives CDR1 KGHDR, CDR2 SFDVKD. With 0 bases clipped from V and 7 bases from J, the junction kept 7 bases outside the gene matches. CDR3 in DNA: TGTGCCACCAGTGATTTGCTACTAGCGGGAGTAGGAGAGCAGTACTTC. This encodes CATSDLLLAGVGEQYF.

This clonotype was observed a handful of times. Written as DNA, the CDR3 is TGTGCCAGCAGCCCCACAGGGGGGTCAGCCTACGAGCAGTACTTC. This codes for CASSPTGGSAYEQYF. The chain carries TRBV7-9 and TRBJ2-7, with 8 bases lining up with TRBD1. With 5 bases clipped from V and 2 bases from J, the junction kept 8 bases outside the gene matches. Germline V gives CDR1 SEHNR, CDR2 FQNEAQ (reference sequence). This CDR3 has 15 amino acids.

The rearrangement joins TRBV2 to TRBJ2-3; 7 bases align to TRBD2. With 11 bases clipped from V and 6 bases from J, the junction kept 5 bases outside the gene matches. The CDR3 is 11 amino acids. Germline V gene data show CDR1 as SNHLY and CDR2 as FYNNEI. CDR3 region: CAGRTRDTQYF. CDR3 nucleotide sequence: TGTGCCGGAAGGACTAGGGATACGCAGTATTTT.

Written as DNA, the CDR3 is TGTGCCAGCAGTTTAATCTATAATTCACCCCTCCACTTT. Translation: CASSLIYNSPLHF. The J gene is TRBJ1-6, the V gene TRBV27; the D is unclear. Germline CDR1 is MNHEY and CDR2 is SMNVEV (reference sequence). The germline V and J ends were trimmed by 2 bases and 3 bases, with 2 bases remaining between them. The CDR3 length is 13 residues.

The rearrangement uses TRBV12-3 or TRBV12-4 and TRBJ1-1; D perhaps matches TRBD1 (5 bases). The length of the CDR3 is 17 residues. V was shortened by 1 base and J by 0 bases, with 15 bases between the two germline ends. CDR3 region: CASSLGRESHLNTEAFF. The CDR3, as DNA: TGTGCCAGCAGTTTAGGCAGGGAATCCCACTTGAACACTGAAGCTTTCTTT.

The genes are TRBV4-1 and TRBJ1-2; tentatively, D is TRBD1 (5 bases). V was pared by 0 bases and J by 2 bases, with 10 bases between. This CDR3 spans 15 amino acids. CDR1 is MGHRA and CDR2 is YSYEKL in the germline V gene. The CDR3 loop reads CASSQDKQVNYGYTF. The CDR3 DNA follows: TGCGCCAGCAGCCAAGATAAACAGGTGAACTATGGCTACACCTTC.

This clonotype was seen only a few times. The rearrangement uses TRBV12-3 or TRBV12-4 and TRBJ2-7; no clear D. Between the trimmed V and J ends, which lost 6 bases and 6 bases, there was a span of 12 bases. CDR3 length equals 12 residues. CDR3 residues: CASSPAHTEQYF. The CDR3 DNA is TGTGCCAGCAGCCCCGCCCACACCGAGCAGTACTTC.

V gene TRBV27 combines with J gene TRBJ2-5, with 7 bases matching TRBD1. Trimming cost V 4 bases and J 3 bases; bases outside gene matches: 8. The V gene's germline CDR1 is MNHEY and CDR2 SMNVEV (reference sequence). The CDR3 covers 15 residues. In DNA form, the CDR3 reads TGTGCCAGCAGTTCATCTTGGGGACAGAAAGAGACCCAGTACTTC. Protein: CASSSSWGQKETQYF.

V and J are TRBV2 and TRBJ2-7; weak D call: TRBD1 (5 bases). The CDR3 contains 13 residues. Trimming pared 7 bases from V and 6 bases from J, leaving 16 bases between. Germline V lookup: CDR1 SNHLY, CDR2 FYNNEI. CDR3 sequence: CASKGFEDGEQYF. CDR3 DNA sequence: TGTGCCAGCAAGGGGTTTGAGGACGGCGAGCAGTACTTC.

The chain is built from TRBV11-2 and TRBJ2-7; 9 positions match TRBD1. Trimming at V came to 5 bases and at J to 4 bases, leaving 6 bases not matched to a gene. The V gene's germline CDR1 is SGHAT and CDR2 FQNNGV. The CDR3 has 14 amino acids. CDR3 coding DNA: TGTGCCAGCAGCCGCGGGACAGGGAGATACGAGCAGTACTTC. This encodes CASSRGTGRYEQYF.

The sample holds a few counts of this clonotype. The V gene is TRBV30, the J gene TRBJ2-1, with 12 bases fitting TRBD2. Germline V gene data show CDR1 as GTSNPN and CDR2 as SVGIG (reference sequence). The ends lost 3 bases at V and 0 bases at J; junction bases unmatched: 6. This CDR3 spans 17 amino acids. The chain's CDR3 is CAWSDGLAGPSYNEQFF. The CDR3 coding sequence is TGTGCCTGGAGCGATGGACTAGCGGGGCCCTCCTACAATGAGCAGTTCTTC.

Ten or more counts support this clonotype. The rearrangement joins TRBV7-3 to TRBJ2-7, with D possibly matching TRBD1 (6 bases). CDR1 and CDR2 (germline): SGHTA, FQGTGA. CDR3 size: 14 residues. Trimming pared 4 bases from V and 0 bases from J, leaving 10 bases between. The CDR3 loop is CASSYGDNSYEQYF. In DNA, the CDR3 is TGTGCCAGCAGCTACGGGGACAACTCCTACGAGCAGTACTTC.

This chain links TRBV5-5 with TRBJ1-5; 9 positions match TRBD1. V gave up 4 bases and J gave up 0 bases; unmatched junction bases: 8. CDR3 length: 17 residues. CDR1 is SGHKS and CDR2 is YYEKEE in the germline V gene (reference sequence). This CDR3 reads CASSPGQGDFSNQPQHF. Here the CDR3 DNA reads TGTGCCAGCAGCCCGGGACAGGGCGATTTTAGCAATCAGCCCCAGCATTTT.

V is TRBV20-1 and J is TRBJ2-3, with a possible D match to TRBD2 (5 bases). Trimming cost V 6 bases and J 5 bases, with 18 bases left between them. CDR1 DFQATT and CDR2 SNEGSKA come from the germline V gene (reference sequence). This CDR3 has 14 amino acids. Here the CDR3 reads CSAFRGGGGDTQYF. The CDR3 DNA reads as TGCAGTGCCTTCCGCGGCGGAGGCGGAGATACGCAGTATTTT.

The gene calls are TRBV5-1 and TRBJ2-7; TRBD1 matches 8 bases. This CDR3 has 14 residues. CDR1 and CDR2 from the germline V gene are SGHRS and YFSETQ. V shed 5 bases, J shed 1 base, and the junction held 5 bases outside the gene matches. Here the CDR3 DNA reads TGCGCCAGCAGACCGGACAGGGCGTCCTACGAGCAGTACTTC. This encodes CASRPDRASYEQYF.

CDR3: CASSLGAGGGSTDTQYF. DNA for the CDR3: TGCGCCAGCAGCTTGGGGGCCGGCGGGGGGAGCACAGATACGCAGTATTTT. The chain employs TRBV5-1 and TRBJ2-3, with 8 bases matching TRBD2. V shed 0 bases and J 0 bases; nucleotides not matched to a gene: 6. Germline-derived CDR1 and CDR2 are SGHRS and YFSETQ. This CDR3 region has 17 residues.

This clonotype was found a few times. The chain combines TRBV2 with TRBJ1-5; 7 bases are a match to TRBD1. CDR3 length equals 15 residues. V was clipped by 6 bases and J by 2 bases; unmatched bases: 7. CDR1 and CDR2 from the germline V gene are SNHLY and FYNNEI. For the CDR3, the DNA is TGTGCCAGCAGAGACAGGGAAGTGGGCAATCAGCCCCAGCATTTT. Protein: CASRDREVGNQPQHF.

The chain has TRBV27 and TRBJ2-7, with D perhaps TRBD2 (6 bases). This CDR3 is built from 14 residues. V lost 2 bases to trimming and J lost 3 bases, with 11 bases between them. CDR1 MNHEY and CDR2 SMNVEV come from the germline V gene (reference sequence). The CDR3 sequence is CASSLSGLFYEQYF. CDR3 bases: TGTGCCAGCAGTTTAAGTGGACTATTCTACGAGCAGTACTTC.

The genes are TRBV15 and TRBJ2-5; 8 nucleotides match TRBD1. Trimming removed 1 base from V and 5 bases from J; junction bases left unmatched: 3. The germline V gene has CDR1 LNHNV and CDR2 YYDKDF (reference sequence). The CDR3 covers 14 residues. The CDR3 DNA sequence: TGTGCCACCAGCAGAGGACAGGGGTTGGAGACCCAGTACTTC. This sequence encodes CATSRGQGLETQYF.

The chain has TRBV5-1 and TRBJ2-3; 11 nucleotides align to TRBD2. The V gene end was trimmed by 4 bases and the J gene end by 5 bases; junction bases not matched to a gene: 9. The germline gives CDR1 SGHRS, CDR2 YFSETQ. CDR3 length equals 16 residues. The CDR3 region has the DNA TGCGCCAGCAGCGTGCTGACTAGCGGGGCGGGAGATACGCAGTATTTT. It encodes CASSVLTSGAGDTQYF.

This clonotype was picked up one time. The V gene is TRBV13, the J gene TRBJ1-3; D gene unclear. V lost 5 bases and J lost 0, with 14 bases in between. In germline, CDR1 is PRHDT, CDR2 FYEKMQ (reference sequence). This CDR3 has 16 residues. CDR3 in amino acids: CASSPIDGDSGNTIYF. The CDR3 DNA sequence: TGTGCCAGCAGCCCTATTGACGGTGACTCTGGAAACACCATATATTTT.

This clonotype was seen a few times. This chain links TRBV25-1 with TRBJ2-3; 10 positions match TRBD2. Germline V gene data show CDR1 as MGHDK and CDR2 as SYGVNS. V gave up 8 bases and J gave up 2 bases; unmatched junction bases: 10. This CDR3 contains 16 residues. The CDR3 sequence is CASGLAGAGVTDTQYF. DNA for the CDR3: TGTGCCAGCGGGCTAGCGGGGGCCGGAGTCACAGATACGCAGTATTTT. Full variable domain (rest looked up from reference TRBV25-1 and TRBJ2-3): EADIYQTPRYLVIGTGKKITLECSQTMGHDKMYWYQQDPGMELHLIHYSYGVNSTEKGDLSSESTVSRIRTEHFPLTLESARPSHTSQYLCASGLAGAGVTDTQYFGPGTRLTVL.

A few counts support this clonotype. V gene TRBV5-1 combines with J gene TRBJ2-7; perhaps TRBD2 as D (7 bases). Germline V gene sequence: CDR1 SGHRS, CDR2 YFSETQ. V was cut by 0 bases and J by 9 bases, with 16 bases left in between. CDR3 size: 14 residues. The CDR3 spells CASSLDAGAGLQYF. CDR3 nucleotide sequence: TGCGCCAGCAGCTTGGATGCGGGGGCAGGCTTGCAGTACTTC.

The rearrangement joins TRBV20-1 to TRBJ1-2; 11 bases align to TRBD1. The V segment lost 3 bases and the J segment 5 bases; nucleotides outside the gene matches: 8. Germline V lookup: CDR1 DFQATT, CDR2 SNEGSKA (reference sequence). The CDR3 spans 15 residues. The CDR3 DNA reads TGCAGTGCTAGTCCCCCAGGACAGGGGGCTTATGGCTACACCTTC. Residues: CSASPPGQGAYGYTF.

The gene calls are TRBV6-5 and TRBJ1-2, with no clear D. Trimming removed 2 bases from V and 0 bases from J, with 4 bases in between. The CDR3 spans 13 residues. Germline V gene data show CDR1 as MNHEY and CDR2 as SVGAGI. The CDR3 region is CASSYESNYGYTF. The CDR3 DNA is TGTGCCAGCAGTTACGAGTCTAACTATGGCTACACCTTC.

This clonotype came up a few times. The chain is built from TRBV24-1 and TRBJ2-7; 8 nucleotides line up with TRBD1. Germline loops: CDR1 KGHDR, CDR2 SFDVKD. This CDR3 contains 14 residues. V was clipped by 4 bases and J by 5 bases; unmatched bases: 6. CDR3 bases: TGTGCCACCAGTGACCGGACAGGGTGGAACGAGCAGTACTTC. This gives the protein CATSDRTGWNEQYF.

The genes are TRBV6-5 and TRBJ2-3, with no clear D. The length of the CDR3 is 15 residues. V lost 6 bases to trimming and J lost 2 bases, with 15 bases between them. Germline CDR1 and CDR2: MNHEY and SVGAGI. The CDR3 nucleotides are TGTGCCAGCAGGGCTTCGGCGGTATACACAGATACGCAGTATTTT. Translated, it gives CASRASAVYTDTQYF.